The clone carrying this T cell receptor (beta chain) was counted a few times. This entry belongs to a study of T-cell memory formation after mild COVID-19. Study information: Clustering of TCRs was largely donor specific.

Constant-segment primers were used for 5'RACE, and the resulting TCR alpha and TCR beta cDNA libraries carried sample barcodes and UMIs. A single record per CDR3 protein comes from TCRdb applying MiXCR to the 5' RACE reads. The sample shows hundreds of thousands of distinct CDR3 sequences, over 15% of them seen only once. This sequence was found in an adult woman who had mild COVID-19 (a few samples of this study predate the infection). Cell type and time point are not known. Sequenced: PBMCs or a T cell subset sorted from them (not recorded which).

CDR3 protein: CASSIDQGVPYNEQFF. The CDR3, as DNA: TGTGCCAGTAGTATAGATCAGGGGGTACCTTACAATGAGCAGTTCTTC. V and J are TRBV19 and TRBJ2-1; 7 bases align to TRBD1. Germline V gives CDR1 LNHDA, CDR2 SQIVND (reference sequence). This CDR3 is built from 16 residues. The V segment lost 0 bases and the J segment 4 bases; nucleotides outside the gene matches: 6.